The source of this T cell receptor (beta chain) is a study of control samples from healthy donors and cancer patients. Germline V CDR1 and CDR2: DFQATT, SNEGSKA (reference sequence). Germline trimming cut 3 bases from V and 4 bases from J; bases unmatched to any gene: 7. This CDR3 region has 14 residues. Using immunoSEQ multiplex PCR, the repertoire was profiled, and TCRdb retains in-frame clones only, with some absent. The sample carries 150,000 to 200,000 clones, about 91% recorded once. The TCR originated in a woman aged 25 to 45 in good health. The chain links TRBV20-1 to TRBJ2-3, with 7 nucleotides matching TRBD2. What was sequenced was blood. The CDR3 DNA is TGCAGTGCTAGTAGGGCGGGAGCGTCAGATACGCAGTATTTT. Protein sequence: CSASRAGASDTQYF.